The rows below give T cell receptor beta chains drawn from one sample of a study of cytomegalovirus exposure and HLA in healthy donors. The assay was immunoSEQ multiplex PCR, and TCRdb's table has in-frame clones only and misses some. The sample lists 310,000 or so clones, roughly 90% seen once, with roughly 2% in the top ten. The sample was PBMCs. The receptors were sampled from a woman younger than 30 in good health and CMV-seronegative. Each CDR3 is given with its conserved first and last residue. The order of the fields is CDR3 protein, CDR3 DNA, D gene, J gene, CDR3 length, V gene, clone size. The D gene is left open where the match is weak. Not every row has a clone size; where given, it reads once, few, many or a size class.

CDR3aa: CASSLGTGGTETQYF
CDR3nt: TGTGCCAGCTCCCTCGGGACAGGTGGGACAGAGACCCAGTACTTC
d_gene: TRBD1
j_gene: TRBJ2-5
len: 15
v_gene: TRBV18
abundance: NA

CDR3aa: CASSPDPTGTYEQYF
CDR3nt: TGTGCCAGCAGTCCCGACCCGACAGGAACCTACGAGCAGTACTTC
d_gene: NA
j_gene: TRBJ2-7
len: 15
v_gene: TRBV27
abundance: NA

CDR3aa: CASSATGFSYEQYF
CDR3nt: TGTGCCAGCAGTGCTACAGGTTTCTCCTACGAGCAGTACTTC
d_gene: NA
j_gene: TRBJ2-7
len: 14
v_gene: TRBV6-5
abundance: NA

CDR3aa: CASSLTGPGTEAFF
CDR3nt: TGCGCCAGCAGCTTAACAGGGCCGGGGACTGAAGCTTTCTTT
d_gene: NA
j_gene: TRBJ1-1
len: 14
v_gene: TRBV5-1
abundance: NA

CDR3aa: CASSWGGLTGELFF
CDR3nt: TGCGCCAGCAGCTGGGGGGGCCTCACCGGGGAGCTGTTTTTT
d_gene: NA
j_gene: TRBJ2-2
len: 14
v_gene: TRBV5-1
abundance: NA

CDR3aa: CASSLPSSGPGQGLSGYTF
CDR3nt: TGTGCCAGCAGCTTACCCTCTTCGGGTCCGGGACAGGGGCTTTCTGGCTACACCTTC
d_gene: TRBD1
j_gene: TRBJ1-2
len: 19
v_gene: TRBV7-9
abundance: NA

CDR3aa: CASTEGGRGSNNEQFF
CDR3nt: TGTGCCAGCACCGAGGGTGGAAGGGGGTCCAACAATGAGCAGTTCTTC
d_gene: NA
j_gene: TRBJ2-1
len: 16
v_gene: TRBV2
abundance: NA

CDR3aa: CASSEVTSGGAGDTQYF
CDR3nt: TGTGCCAGCAGTGAAGTAACTAGCGGGGGGGCGGGTGATACGCAGTATTTT
d_gene: TRBD2
j_gene: TRBJ2-3
len: 17
v_gene: TRBV2
abundance: few

CDR3aa: CASRLTGTGGFYSPLHF
CDR3nt: TGTGCCAGCAGATTAACCGGGACAGGGGGCTTTTATTCACCCCTCCACTTT
d_gene: TRBD1
j_gene: TRBJ1-6
len: 17
v_gene: TRBV25-1
abundance: NA

CDR3aa: CASSVDRGFGNTIYF
CDR3nt: TGTGCCAGCAGCGTGGACAGGGGTTTTGGAAACACCATATATTTT
d_gene: TRBD1
j_gene: TRBJ1-3
len: 15
v_gene: TRBV5-6
abundance: NA

CDR3aa: CAISLARGEQYF
CDR3nt: TGTGCCATCTCCTTAGCCAGGGGCGAGCAGTACTTC
d_gene: NA
j_gene: TRBJ2-7
len: 12
v_gene: TRBV6-1
abundance: once

CDR3aa: CASSFGLAGLLNEQFF
CDR3nt: TGTGCCAGCAGCTTCGGACTAGCGGGGCTTCTAAATGAGCAGTTCTTC
d_gene: TRBD2
j_gene: TRBJ2-1
len: 16
v_gene: TRBV5-6
abundance: NA

CDR3aa: CATSRDGTGSAWQPQHF
CDR3nt: TGTGCCACCAGCAGAGATGGGACAGGGTCTGCATGGCAGCCCCAGCATTTT
d_gene: TRBD1
j_gene: TRBJ1-5
len: 17
v_gene: TRBV15
abundance: NA

CDR3aa: CASRRGGLNEKLFF
CDR3nt: TGTGCCAGCAGACGTGGAGGGCTGAATGAAAAACTGTTTTTT
d_gene: NA
j_gene: TRBJ1-4
len: 14
v_gene: TRBV6-5
abundance: once

CDR3aa: CASPQKHRDRLSSSGNTIYF
CDR3nt: TGTGCCAGTCCTCAGAAACACCGGGACAGGCTAAGTTCTTCTGGAAACACCATATATTTT
d_gene: TRBD1
j_gene: TRBJ1-3
len: 20
v_gene: TRBV19
abundance: NA

CDR3aa: CASSYGGKETQYF
CDR3nt: TGCGCCAGCAGCTATGGCGGGAAAGAGACCCAGTACTTC
d_gene: NA
j_gene: TRBJ2-5
len: 13
v_gene: TRBV5-1
abundance: NA

CDR3aa: CATSRGQGANQPQHF
CDR3nt: TGTGCCACCAGCAGAGGACAGGGGGCTAATCAGCCCCAGCATTTT
d_gene: TRBD1
j_gene: TRBJ1-5
len: 15
v_gene: TRBV15
abundance: NA

CDR3aa: CASSEWLGENTEAFF
CDR3nt: TGTGCCAGCAGTGAATGGTTAGGAGAGAACACTGAAGCTTTCTTT
d_gene: NA
j_gene: TRBJ1-1
len: 15
v_gene: TRBV6-1
abundance: NA

CDR3aa: CASSPGGTGELFF
CDR3nt: TGTGCCAGCAGTCCCGGGGGGACCGGGGAGCTGTTTTTT
d_gene: TRBD2
j_gene: TRBJ2-2
len: 13
v_gene: TRBV2
abundance: NA

CDR3aa: CASSDFIFAAGTDTQYF
CDR3nt: TGCGCCAGCAGTGATTTCATTTTTGCAGCGGGGACAGATACGCAGTATTTT
d_gene: TRBD2
j_gene: TRBJ2-3
len: 17
v_gene: TRBV10-1
abundance: once

CDR3aa: CASSSPGQLNEKLFF
CDR3nt: TGTGCCAGCAGCTCGCCGGGACAGCTTAATGAAAAACTGTTTTTT
d_gene: TRBD1
j_gene: TRBJ1-4
len: 15
v_gene: TRBV5-6
abundance: NA

CDR3aa: CASSMGAIKNTEAFF
CDR3nt: TGTGCCAGTAGTATGGGGGCAATCAAGAACACTGAAGCTTTCTTT
d_gene: NA
j_gene: TRBJ1-1
len: 15
v_gene: TRBV19
abundance: NA

CDR3aa: CASSIPGQGARAGYTF
CDR3nt: TGTGCCAGTAGTATCCCGGGACAGGGGGCGCGAGCTGGCTACACCTTC
d_gene: TRBD1
j_gene: TRBJ1-2
len: 16
v_gene: TRBV19
abundance: NA

CDR3aa: CSSSFGDRGRDNEQFF
CDR3nt: TGTTCCAGCAGCTTTGGGGACAGGGGAAGGGACAATGAGCAGTTCTTC
d_gene: TRBD1
j_gene: TRBJ2-1
len: 16
v_gene: TRBV7-9
abundance: NA

CDR3aa: CASSHWYTGANVLTF
CDR3nt: TGTGCCAGTAGCCATTGGTACACTGGGGCCAACGTCCTGACTTTC
d_gene: NA
j_gene: TRBJ2-6
len: 15
v_gene: TRBV19
abundance: NA

CDR3aa: CASSRSLTGGSTDTQYF
CDR3nt: TGCGCCAGCAGCCGCTCCTTAACAGGGGGCAGCACAGATACGCAGTATTTT
d_gene: TRBD1
j_gene: TRBJ2-3
len: 17
v_gene: TRBV4-1
abundance: NA

CDR3aa: CASSLGGAGELFF
CDR3nt: TGTGCCAGCAGCTTAGGGGGAGCCGGGGAGCTGTTTTTT
d_gene: NA
j_gene: TRBJ2-2
len: 13
v_gene: TRBV11-3
abundance: NA

CDR3aa: CASSYATGLLDGYTF
CDR3nt: TGTGCCAGCAGTTACGCGACAGGCCTACTTGACGGCTACACCTTC
d_gene: NA
j_gene: TRBJ1-2
len: 15
v_gene: TRBV6-5
abundance: NA

CDR3aa: CASSLTAGGIHEQYF
CDR3nt: TGTGCCAGCAGCTTAACGGCGGGGGGGATCCACGAGCAGTACTTC
d_gene: TRBD2
j_gene: TRBJ2-7
len: 15
v_gene: TRBV7-3
abundance: once

CDR3aa: CASSLGSSANEKLFF
CDR3nt: TGCGCCAGCAGCTTGGGGTCCAGTGCTAATGAAAAACTGTTTTTT
d_gene: NA
j_gene: TRBJ1-4
len: 15
v_gene: TRBV5-1
abundance: once

CDR3aa: CASSLDLDRDGGDYGYTF
CDR3nt: TGTGCCAGCAGCTTAGATCTCGACAGGGATGGAGGGGACTATGGCTACACCTTC
d_gene: TRBD1
j_gene: TRBJ1-2
len: 18
v_gene: TRBV11-2
abundance: NA

CDR3aa: CASSSGTINQPQHF
CDR3nt: TGTGCCAGCAGCTCCGGGACTATCAATCAGCCCCAGCATTTT
d_gene: NA
j_gene: TRBJ1-5
len: 14
v_gene: TRBV5-6
abundance: NA

CDR3aa: CASSLPDLAGYTF
CDR3nt: TGTGCCAGCAGCTTGCCTGACTTGGCTGGCTACACCTTC
d_gene: NA
j_gene: TRBJ1-2
len: 13
v_gene: TRBV11-2
abundance: NA

CDR3aa: CSVDEGHSPVEQYF
CDR3nt: TGCAGCGTTGATGAGGGACACAGTCCTGTCGAGCAGTACTTC
d_gene: NA
j_gene: TRBJ2-7
len: 14
v_gene: TRBV29-1
abundance: NA

CDR3aa: CASGRQGARETQYF
CDR3nt: TGTGCCAGCGGCCGACAGGGGGCGCGGGAGACCCAGTACTTC
d_gene: TRBD1
j_gene: TRBJ2-5
len: 14
v_gene: TRBV11-2
abundance: NA

CDR3aa: CASSLGLAGSTDTQYF
CDR3nt: TGTGCCAGCTCCCTAGGACTAGCGGGGAGCACAGATACGCAGTATTTT
d_gene: TRBD2
j_gene: TRBJ2-3
len: 16
v_gene: TRBV7-9
abundance: NA

CDR3aa: CAISEGTSGVLETQYF
CDR3nt: TGTGCCATCAGTGAAGGGACTAGCGGGGTTCTAGAGACCCAGTACTTC
d_gene: TRBD2
j_gene: TRBJ2-5
len: 16
v_gene: TRBV10-3
abundance: NA

CDR3aa: CASTRHSGGRTDTQYF
CDR3nt: TGTGCCAGTACCCGACACTCGGGGGGGCGTACAGATACGCAGTATTTT
d_gene: TRBD2
j_gene: TRBJ2-3
len: 16
v_gene: TRBV19
abundance: NA

CDR3aa: CASSQEGGGGADEQFF
CDR3nt: TGTGCCAGCAGCCAAGAAGGAGGCGGGGGGGCTGATGAGCAGTTCTTC
d_gene: TRBD2
j_gene: TRBJ2-1
len: 16
v_gene: TRBV4-2
abundance: once

CDR3aa: CASSDLYQPQHF
CDR3nt: TGTGCCAGCAGTGACCTCTATCAGCCCCAGCATTTT
d_gene: NA
j_gene: TRBJ1-5
len: 12
v_gene: TRBV2
abundance: NA

CDR3aa: CAAYGGLSLSYEQYF
CDR3nt: TGTGCCGCCTACGGGGGGTTGTCCCTATCATACGAGCAGTACTTC
d_gene: TRBD2
j_gene: TRBJ2-7
len: 15
v_gene: TRBV2
abundance: once

CDR3aa: CASSERGGRGTNEKLFF
CDR3nt: TGTGCCAGCAGTGAAAGAGGGGGCAGAGGGACTAATGAAAAACTGTTTTTT
d_gene: TRBD1
j_gene: TRBJ1-4
len: 17
v_gene: TRBV6-1
abundance: NA

CDR3aa: CASSLAPGHNREQYF
CDR3nt: TGTGCCAGCAGCCTAGCCCCGGGACACAACCGCGAGCAGTACTTC
d_gene: NA
j_gene: TRBJ2-7
len: 15
v_gene: TRBV7-3
abundance: NA

CDR3aa: CASSVDQASILGNTIYF
CDR3nt: TGTGCCAGCAGCGTAGACCAGGCCTCTATTCTAGGAAACACCATATATTTT
d_gene: NA
j_gene: TRBJ1-3
len: 17
v_gene: TRBV9
abundance: NA

CDR3aa: CASSVESGDSYEQYF
CDR3nt: TGTGCCAGCAGCGTAGAGAGCGGGGACTCCTACGAGCAGTACTTC
d_gene: TRBD2
j_gene: TRBJ2-7
len: 15
v_gene: TRBV9
abundance: NA

CDR3aa: CASSQGSYYEQYF
CDR3nt: TGTGCCAGCAGTCAAGGTTCCTACTACGAGCAGTACTTC
d_gene: NA
j_gene: TRBJ2-7
len: 13
v_gene: TRBV2
abundance: NA

CDR3aa: CASSISKGYTEAFF
CDR3nt: TGTGCCAGCAGCATCAGCAAGGGGTACACTGAAGCTTTCTTT
d_gene: NA
j_gene: TRBJ1-1
len: 14
v_gene: TRBV14
abundance: NA

CDR3aa: CASSHRGWNTEAFF
CDR3nt: TGTGCCAGCTCCCACAGGGGATGGAACACTGAAGCTTTCTTT
d_gene: TRBD1
j_gene: TRBJ1-1
len: 14
v_gene: TRBV5-6
abundance: NA

CDR3aa: CASSQGWGGKETQYF
CDR3nt: TGTGCCAGCAGTCAGGGGTGGGGGGGCAAAGAGACCCAGTACTTC
d_gene: NA
j_gene: TRBJ2-5
len: 15
v_gene: TRBV11-2
abundance: NA

CDR3aa: CASSLGSSALQETQYF
CDR3nt: TGTGCCAGCAGCTTAGGGTCTAGCGCCCTCCAAGAGACCCAGTACTTC
d_gene: NA
j_gene: TRBJ2-5
len: 16
v_gene: TRBV7-6
abundance: NA

CDR3aa: CASSIAGVSGYTF
CDR3nt: TGTGCCAGTAGTATAGCAGGGGTGTCGGGCTACACCTTC
d_gene: NA
j_gene: TRBJ1-2
len: 13
v_gene: TRBV19
abundance: NA

CDR3aa: CASSMTSGGFSSYEQYF
CDR3nt: TGTGCCAGCAGTATGACTAGCGGGGGGTTTAGCTCCTACGAGCAGTACTTC
d_gene: TRBD2
j_gene: TRBJ2-7
len: 17
v_gene: TRBV13
abundance: NA

CDR3aa: CASSVGGQGVYEQYF
CDR3nt: TGTGCCAGCAGCGTAGGGGGCCAGGGTGTCTACGAGCAGTACTTC
d_gene: NA
j_gene: TRBJ2-7
len: 15
v_gene: TRBV9
abundance: NA

CDR3aa: CAIRGLVGTEAFF
CDR3nt: TGTGCCATCAGGGGGCTCGTCGGCACTGAAGCTTTCTTT
d_gene: NA
j_gene: TRBJ1-1
len: 13
v_gene: TRBV10-3
abundance: NA

CDR3aa: CASSSDSSYEQYF
CDR3nt: TGTGCCAGTAGTTCTGACAGCTCCTACGAGCAGTACTTC
d_gene: NA
j_gene: TRBJ2-7
len: 13
v_gene: TRBV19
abundance: NA

CDR3aa: CASSHLSTDTQYF
CDR3nt: TGTGCCAGCAGCCATCTGAGCACAGATACGCAGTATTTT
d_gene: NA
j_gene: TRBJ2-3
len: 13
v_gene: TRBV4-2
abundance: NA

CDR3aa: CSSSPGDSLHQRPQHF
CDR3nt: TGTTCCAGCAGCCCGGGGGACAGCTTACATCAGAGGCCCCAGCATTTT
d_gene: TRBD1
j_gene: TRBJ1-5
len: 16
v_gene: TRBV7-9
abundance: NA

CDR3aa: CASVTSGGAVNTGELFF
CDR3nt: TGTGCCAGCGTAACTAGCGGGGGTGCTGTGAACACCGGGGAGCTGTTTTTT
d_gene: TRBD2
j_gene: TRBJ2-2
len: 17
v_gene: TRBV27
abundance: NA

CDR3aa: CASSLDGTVLNGYTF
CDR3nt: TGTGCCAGCAGCTTAGATGGGACAGTCCTTAATGGCTACACCTTC
d_gene: TRBD1
j_gene: TRBJ1-2
len: 15
v_gene: TRBV11-2
abundance: NA

CDR3aa: CASSDSNTGELFF
CDR3nt: TGTGCCAGCAGTGACTCCAACACCGGGGAGCTGTTTTTT
d_gene: NA
j_gene: TRBJ2-2
len: 13
v_gene: TRBV2
abundance: NA